This T cell receptor (beta chain) was documented in a study of CD8 T cells in ankylosing spondylitis. As to this clonotype: The target antigen is unknown.

In making TCR beta libraries, quantitative 5'-RACE with molecular barcodes was used. TCRdb redid the calling of the 5' RACE reads with MiXCR, one entry per CDR3 protein. The table lists roughly 700,000 distinct CDR3 sequences, 15% to 20% of them singletons. Study-level points and caveats: A CD8+ phenotype characterized the disease-linked clones, which were relatively rare in peripheral blood. Significant enrichment of disease-linked clones was reported in matched ankylosing spondylitis synovial fluid. In the blood and synovial fluid of reactive arthritis, some motif variants had been previously reported. A motif in TCR beta, a set of eight highly homologous variants, appeared characteristic of ankylosing spondylitis blood.

The ends lost 2 bases at V and 2 bases at J; junction bases unmatched: 8. The CDR3 consists of 15 residues. Germline V lookup: CDR1 GTSNPN, CDR2 SVGIG (reference sequence). Sequencing used blood, either unsorted or a sorted T cell fraction (not recorded which). The TCR comes from a male donor with ankylosing spondylitis. The rearrangement uses TRBV30 and TRBJ2-7; 8 nucleotides align to TRBD1. The CDR3 sequence is CAWSPGGGRAYEQYF. CDR3 in DNA: TGTGCCTGGAGTCCAGGGGGCGGTCGAGCCTACGAGCAGTACTTC.